Listed here are 27 T cell receptor beta chains from one sample, sequenced in a study of blood T cell repertoires in COVID-19. Assay used: immunoSEQ multiplex PCR; TCRdb lists only in-frame clones, some missing. The top ten clones hold 1% to 1.3% of a sample with hundreds of thousands of clones, around 91% of them seen once. Sequenced: PBMCs or T cells enriched from blood (not recorded which). The receptors were sampled from a man in his thirties or forties who had recovered from COVID-19.

The chain links TRBV27 to TRBJ1-5; D is ambiguous. The CDR3 loop spans 14 amino acids. V shed 5 bases and J shed 3 bases, with 11 bases lying between them. Per germline, CDR1 MNHEY and CDR2 SMNVEV (reference sequence). CDR3 region: CASSDRHNNQPQHF. CDR3 bases: TGTGCCAGCAGTGATCGACACAACAATCAGCCCCAGCATTTT.

This sequence joins TRBV18 and TRBJ2-2; 14 bases fit TRBD2. Germline CDR1 KGHSH, CDR2 LQKENI. Trimming cost V 3 bases and J 0 bases; bases outside gene matches: 3. CDR3 length: 18 amino acids. The CDR3 is CASSPWGLAGANTGELFF. CDR3 sequence (DNA): TGTGCCAGCTCACCCTGGGGACTAGCGGGAGCGAACACCGGGGAGCTGTTTTTT.

The J gene is TRBJ1-1, the V gene TRBV10-2; maybe TRBD1 (5 bases). Germline loops: CDR1 WSHSY, CDR2 SAAADI. This CDR3 region has 13 residues. V was trimmed by 6 bases and J by 9 bases, leaving 17 bases between them. CDR3 protein: CASRENDRGKAFF. CDR3 in DNA: TGCGCCAGCAGGGAAAATGACAGAGGAAAAGCTTTCTTT.

V usage is TRBV28 and J usage is TRBJ1-5, with TRBD1 matching 10 bases. The CDR3 has 15 residues. V lost 2 bases, J lost 6 bases, and 4 bases stayed unmatched. Germline V CDR1 and CDR2: MDHEN, SYDVKM. The CDR3 region has the DNA TGTGCCAGCAGTTTAAGGGGACAGGGGTTTCAGCCCCAGCATTTT. It is translated as CASSLRGQGFQPQHF.

V gene TRBV6-1 combines with J gene TRBJ2-7; tentative D call: TRBD1 (6 bases). There are 15 residues in the CDR3. The V gene lost 1 base and the J gene lost 3 bases, with 13 bases spanning the gap. Germline V gene lookup returns CDR1 MNHNS and CDR2 SASEGT. The chain's CDR3 is CASSEDTGWFYEQYF. CDR3 coding DNA: TGTGCCAGCAGTGAAGACACAGGGTGGTTCTACGAGCAGTACTTC.

The rearrangement uses TRBV12-3 or TRBV12-4 and TRBJ2-3; TRBD2 matches at 13 bases. V dropped 7 bases and J dropped 10; count of bases not matched to a gene: 5. The CDR3 contains 13 residues. DNA for the CDR3: TGTGCCAGCACCCGGACTAGCGGGAGTGCGCAGTATTTT. It codes for CASTRTSGSAQYF.

The rearrangement links TRBV3-1 (or the pseudogene TRBV3-2) to TRBJ1-3; the D is unclear. The germline gives CDR1 LGHDT, CDR2 YNNKEL (reference sequence). This CDR3 spans 12 amino acids. The ends were cut back, 4 bases at V and 12 bases at J, with 13 bases in the middle. CDR3 bases: TGTGCCAGCAGCCTGAATCCGTCGGGCATATATTTT. Translating gives CASSLNPSGIYF.

The chain links TRBV5-1 to TRBJ1-1; D is possibly TRBD1 (6 bases). The CDR3 extends over 15 amino acids. V was shortened by 0 bases and J by 4 bases, with 13 bases between the two germline ends. Germline V gene lookup returns CDR1 SGHRS and CDR2 YFSETQ. CDR3: CASSLEAGASTEAFF. CDR3 nucleotides: TGCGCCAGCAGCTTGGAGGCAGGGGCGAGCACTGAAGCTTTCTTT.

This sequence joins TRBV7-6 and TRBJ2-1, with 10 bases that match TRBD1. Germline trimming cut 4 bases from V and 7 bases from J; bases unmatched to any gene: 7. The germline gives CDR1 SGHVS, CDR2 FNYEAQ. The CDR3 covers 15 residues. This CDR3 is CASSSPGTGVNEQFF. CDR3 nucleotide sequence: TGTGCCAGCAGCTCCCCCGGGACAGGGGTTAATGAGCAGTTCTTC.

This clone was found once. The chain is built from TRBV11-1 and TRBJ2-1, with D maybe TRBD2 (5 bases). CDR1 is SGHAT and CDR2 is FQDESV in the germline V gene (reference sequence). The CDR3 runs to 15 residues. Trimming removed 5 bases at V and 3 bases at J, with 14 bases between. The CDR3 DNA reads as TGTGCCAGCAGCCGGGGAGACTTAAACTACAATGAGCAGTTCTTC. Its translation is CASSRGDLNYNEQFF. The full variable domain, its missing parts supplied by reference TRBV11-1 and TRBJ2-1, is EAEVAQSPRYKITEKSQAVAFWCDPISGHATLYWYRQILGQGPELLVQFQDESVVDDSQLPKDRFSAERLKGVDSTLKIQPAELGDSAMYLCASSRGDLNYNEQFFGPGTRLTVL.

A single count supports this clone. The chain carries TRBV12-3 or TRBV12-4 and TRBJ2-1; D unresolved. This CDR3 contains 11 residues. Trimming removed 5 bases from V and 10 bases from J, with 9 bases in between. The CDR3 bases are TGTGCCAGCAGTCCCCGTAGAGAGCAGTTCTTC. It specifies CASSPRREQFF.

The chain combines TRBV7-9 with TRBJ2-3; 12 positions agree with TRBD2. The V segment lost 5 bases and the J segment 7 bases; nucleotides outside the gene matches: 7. From germline, CDR1 is SEHNR and CDR2 FQNEAQ (reference sequence). This CDR3 is 15 amino acids long. DNA for the CDR3: TGTGCCAGCAGCCCCGCCGGGACTAGCGGGTATACGCAGTATTTT. It translates to CASSPAGTSGYTQYF.

V gene TRBV6-5 combines with J gene TRBJ2-2; 13 positions match TRBD2. This CDR3 is built from 15 residues. J gave up 5 bases and V 6 bases, and 3 bases lay outside the gene matches. Germline CDR1 and CDR2: MNHEY and SVGAGI. The CDR3, as DNA: TGTGCCAGCAGATGGACTAGCGGGAGTACCGGGGAGCTGTTTTTT. This encodes CASRWTSGSTGELFF.

The J gene is TRBJ1-5, the V gene TRBV20-1; 7 bases map to TRBD1. This CDR3 is built from 15 residues. Germline assignment: CDR1 DFQATT and CDR2 SNEGSKA (reference sequence). With 3 bases clipped from V and 3 bases from J, the junction kept 8 bases outside the gene matches. The CDR3 is CSASSQGVFNQPQHF. In nucleotides, the CDR3 is TGCAGTGCTAGTAGTCAGGGGGTTTTCAATCAGCCCCAGCATTTT.

The chain is built from TRBV7-4 and TRBJ2-7; a weak D match, TRBD2 (6 bases). Looked up from germline, CDR1 is SGHVT and CDR2 is SQSDAQ. The CDR3 extends over 18 amino acids. Between the trimmed V and J ends, which lost 0 bases and 3 bases, there was a span of 21 bases. As DNA, the CDR3 is TGTGCCAGCAGCTTAGCGCTAAAAGGGGACTTCAGTATCTACGAGCAGTACTTC. It specifies CASSLALKGDFSIYEQYF. Filled out from reference TRBV7-4 and TRBJ2-7, the complete variable domain reads GAGVSQSPRYKVAKRGRDVALRCDSISGHVTLYWYRQTLGQGSEVLTYSQSDAQRDKSGRPSGRFSAERPERSVSTLKIQRTEQGDSAVYLCASSLALKGDFSIYEQYFGPGTRLTVT.

The chain links TRBV24-1 to TRBJ2-5, with D uncertain. The CDR3 is 12 residues long. Trimming took 5 bases from V and 5 from J, leaving 8 bases between them. Germline V CDR1 and CDR2: KGHDR, SFDVKD. CDR3 in DNA: TGTGCCACCAGTGTTTTCGGGGAGACCCAGTACTTC. It translates to CATSVFGETQYF.

The chain links TRBV11-3 to TRBJ2-3, with TRBD2 identical over 11 bases. The CDR3 has 16 amino acids. The V segment lost 3 bases and the J segment 2 bases; nucleotides outside the gene matches: 4. Germline CDR1 reads SGHNT; CDR2 reads YENEEA. The CDR3 DNA follows: TGTGCCAGCAGCTTCTATAGCGGGAGGGACACAGATACGCAGTATTTT. Amino acid sequence: CASSFYSGRDTDTQYF.

The rearrangement links TRBV25-1 to TRBJ2-5, with D hard to call. Trimming took off 4 bases at V and 5 bases at J, with 5 bases between the two ends. Germline CDR1 reads MGHDK; CDR2 reads SYGVNS. The CDR3 is made up of 11 amino acids. The CDR3 DNA reads TGTGCCAGCAGTGCCCGGGAGACCCAGTACTTC. This sequence encodes CASSARETQYF.

The chain employs TRBV11-2 and TRBJ2-7; 10 positions match TRBD2. Per the germline V gene, CDR1 is SGHAT and CDR2 is FQNNGV. V was clipped by 3 bases and J by 1 base; unmatched bases: 6. This CDR3 comprises 16 residues. The CDR3 here is CASSFGLAEISYEQYF. The CDR3 nucleotides read TGTGCCAGCAGCTTCGGACTAGCGGAGATTTCCTACGAGCAGTACTTC. The whole variable domain, remainder taken from reference TRBV11-2 and TRBJ2-7, is EAGVAQSPRYKIIEKRQSVAFWCNPISGHATLYWYQQILGQGPKLLIQFQNNGVVDDSQLPKDRFSAERLKGVDSTLKIQPAKLEDSAVYLCASSFGLAEISYEQYFGPGTRLTVT.

V gene TRBV24-1 combines with J gene TRBJ1-5; D is undetermined. The length of the CDR3 is 13 residues. Deletions cut 6 bases from V and 0 bases from J, with 5 bases between. Germline V CDR1 and CDR2: KGHDR, SFDVKD. DNA for the CDR3: TGTGCCACCAGTTCAAATAGCAATCAGCCCCAGCATTTT. This gives the protein CATSSNSNQPQHF.

The rearrangement links TRBV27 to TRBJ2-1, with 14 bases aligning to TRBD2. The CDR3 has 16 amino acids. Germline-derived CDR1 and CDR2 are MNHEY and SMNVEV (reference sequence). V lost 4 bases, J lost 10 bases, and 9 bases stayed unmatched. The CDR3 region is CASSSGLAGGGGEQFF. The CDR3 nucleotides are TGTGCCAGCAGTTCCGGACTAGCGGGAGGCGGAGGGGAGCAGTTCTTC.

The CDR3 protein is CASQNRAQQVYTF. CDR3 sequence (DNA): TGTGCCAGCCAAAACCGGGCCCAACAGGTCTACACCTTC. The chain is built from TRBV19 and TRBJ1-2, with D possibly TRBD1 on 5 matching bases. Germline CDR1 and CDR2: LNHDA and SQIVND (reference sequence). The CDR3 loop spans 13 amino acids. Trimming removed 9 bases from V and 10 bases from J, with 21 bases in between.

The rearrangement joins TRBV28 to TRBJ2-1; 7 nucleotides agree with TRBD2. The trim removed 7 bases at V and 8 bases at J, leaving 14 bases unmatched. Germline V gene sequence: CDR1 MDHEN, CDR2 SYDVKM. The CDR3 sequence is 15 residues long. The CDR3 region is CASNLAGSSNYEQFF. As DNA, the CDR3 is TGTGCCAGCAACTTAGCGGGTTCCTCAAATTATGAGCAGTTCTTC.

The gene calls are TRBV7-2 and TRBJ1-5; perhaps TRBD1 as D (5 bases). The CDR3 is made up of 14 amino acids. The germline V and J ends were trimmed by 1 base and 1 base, with 5 bases remaining between them. The V gene's germline CDR1 is SGHTA and CDR2 FQGNSA. Here the CDR3 DNA reads TGTGCCAGCAGCTTAGGGACAAGCAATCAGCCCCAGCATTTT. It specifies CASSLGTSNQPQHF.

The chain couples TRBV18 to TRBJ2-7; 7 nucleotides agree with TRBD1. The trim removed 0 bases at V and 0 bases at J, leaving 2 bases unmatched. This CDR3 has 15 amino acids. The germline gives CDR1 KGHSH, CDR2 LQKENI. The CDR3 DNA sequence: TGTGCCAGCTCACCACCCGGGACAGTCTCCTACGAGCAGTACTTC. Its translation: CASSPPGTVSYEQYF.

The rearrangement joins TRBV18 to TRBJ2-7, with D possibly matching TRBD1 (5 bases). The CDR3 is made up of 12 amino acids. V was pared by 6 bases and J by 3 bases, with 9 bases between. Looked up from germline, CDR1 is KGHSH and CDR2 is LQKENI. As DNA, the CDR3 is TGTGCCAGCTCGGGGCAGAGCTACGAGCAGTACTTC. Amino acids: CASSGQSYEQYF. The variable domain in full, with the rest retrieved from reference TRBV18 and TRBJ2-7, is NAGVMQNPRHLVRRRGQEARLRCSPMKGHSHVYWYRQLPEEGLKFMVYLQKENIIDESGMPKERFSAEFPKEGPSILRIQQVVRGDSAAYFCASSGQSYEQYFGPGTRLTVT.

The rearrangement uses TRBV30 and TRBJ2-5; TRBD2 aligns across 8 bases. Germline V gene sequence: CDR1 GTSNPN, CDR2 SVGIG (reference sequence). The CDR3 runs to 15 residues. Trimming at V came to 7 bases and at J to 5 bases, leaving 15 bases not matched to a gene. The CDR3 here is CALTPRAGGGETQYF. The CDR3 DNA sequence: TGTGCCTTGACCCCTCGGGCGGGAGGAGGGGAGACCCAGTACTTC. The full variable domain, in which reference TRBV30 and TRBJ2-5 provide the parts outside the CDR3, is SQTIHQWPATLVQPVGSPLSLECTVEGTSNPNLYWYRQAAGRGLQLLFYSVGIGQISSEVPQNLSASRPQDRQFILSSKKLLLSDSGFYLCALTPRAGGGETQYFGPGTRLLVL.